The clone carrying this T cell receptor (beta chain) was seen only a few times. The antigen is not known. CDR3 length: 17 residues. Germline V gene data show CDR1 as MNHEY and CDR2 as SMNVEV (reference sequence). The V and J ends lost 6 bases and 4 bases, in that order; junction bases with no gene match: 14. The data derive from a study of cytomegalovirus exposure and HLA in healthy donors. Whole-study results and caveats: Accounts indicate the classifier identified cytomegalovirus status with strong specificity and sensitivity. Owing to their indistinguishability, certain V segments, notably TRBV6-2 and TRBV6-3, were excluded. Cytomegalovirus-associated status was assigned to fewer than 200 TCR beta chains.

The PCR contained 60 Vbeta and 13 Jbeta primers. The repertoire was sequenced with immunoSEQ multiplex PCR; TCRdb's copy has only in-frame clones and lacks some. The sample shows 210,000 or so clones, over 60% of them seen only once. This receptor was obtained from a woman younger than 45 in good health and CMV-seropositive. The rearrangement uses TRBV27 and TRBJ1-5, with 8 bases identical to TRBD1. The specimen sequenced was PBMCs. The CDR3 reads CASSRTGFRASNQPQHF. CDR3 DNA: TGTGCCAGCAGCCGGACAGGGTTCAGGGCAAGTAATCAGCCCCAGCATTTT.